The T cell receptor (beta chain) described here comes from a study of blood T cell repertoires in COVID-19. As for the study in general: Acute and convalescent COVID-19 specimens originated in the United States, Italy and Spain. The analysed material was cDNA or gDNA that came from T cells, B-cell-depleted T cells, or PBMCs.

This CDR3 region has 17 residues. Trimming pared 3 bases from V and 0 bases from J, leaving 16 bases between. Seattle's enrolled individuals joined amid active infection and were then monitored longitudinally. In the original workflow: Estimation of nucleated cell counts relied on the amplification of reference gene primers. Assay: immunoSEQ multiplex PCR; the TCRdb copy retains only in-frame clones and omits some. V and J calls and clone size come straight from that table; D and trimming were deduced from the DNA. The sample has 97,000 or so clones, roughly 87% seen once; the top ten hold roughly 5.2%.

This clonotype originated in a woman in her forties or fifties with COVID-19, enrolled during active disease. The chain couples TRBV5-3 to TRBJ1-3; D gene uncertain. TRBV5-3 is treated as an ORF (open reading frame) with a function not yet certain. The specimen was peripheral blood. In nucleotides, the CDR3 is TGTGCCAGAAGCTCATCGACCGGGTCCCCCTCTGGAAACACCATATATTTT. Residues: CARSSSTGSPSGNTIYF.